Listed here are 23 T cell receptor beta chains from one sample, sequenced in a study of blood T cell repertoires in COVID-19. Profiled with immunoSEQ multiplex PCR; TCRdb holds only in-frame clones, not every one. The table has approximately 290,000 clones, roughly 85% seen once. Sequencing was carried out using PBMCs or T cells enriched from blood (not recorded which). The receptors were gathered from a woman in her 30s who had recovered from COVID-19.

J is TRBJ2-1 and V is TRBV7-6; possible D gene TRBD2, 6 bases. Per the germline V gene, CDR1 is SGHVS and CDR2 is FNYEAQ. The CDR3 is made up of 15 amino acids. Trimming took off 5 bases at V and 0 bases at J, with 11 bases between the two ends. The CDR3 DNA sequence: TGTGCCAGCAGCCCTTTAGCGGTCTCCTACAATGAGCAGTTCTTC. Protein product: CASSPLAVSYNEQFF.

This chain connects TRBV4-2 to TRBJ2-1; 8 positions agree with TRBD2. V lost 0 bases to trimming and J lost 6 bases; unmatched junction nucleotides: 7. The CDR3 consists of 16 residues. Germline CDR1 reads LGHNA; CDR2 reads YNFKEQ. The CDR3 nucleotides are TGTGCCAGCAGCCAAGATGCCGGGAGGGCCGTCAATGAGCAGTTCTTC. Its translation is CASSQDAGRAVNEQFF.

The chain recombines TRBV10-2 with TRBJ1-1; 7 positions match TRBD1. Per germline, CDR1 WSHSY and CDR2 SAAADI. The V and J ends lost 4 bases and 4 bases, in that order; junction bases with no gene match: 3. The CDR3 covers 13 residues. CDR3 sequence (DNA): TGCGCCAGCAGTGGACAGGGTCGCACTGAAGCTTTCTTT. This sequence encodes CASSGQGRTEAFF.

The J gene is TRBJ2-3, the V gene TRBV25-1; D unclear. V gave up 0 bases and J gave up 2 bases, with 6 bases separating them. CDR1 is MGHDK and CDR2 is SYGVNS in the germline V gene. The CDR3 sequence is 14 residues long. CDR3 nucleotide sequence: TGTGCCAGCAGTGAATACGACAACACAGATACGCAGTATTTT. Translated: CASSEYDNTDTQYF. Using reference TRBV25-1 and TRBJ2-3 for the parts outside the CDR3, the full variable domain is EADIYQTPRYLVIGTGKKITLECSQTMGHDKMYWYQQDPGMELHLIHYSYGVNSTEKGDLSSESTVSRIRTEHFPLTLESARPSHTSQYLCASSEYDNTDTQYFGPGTRLTVL.

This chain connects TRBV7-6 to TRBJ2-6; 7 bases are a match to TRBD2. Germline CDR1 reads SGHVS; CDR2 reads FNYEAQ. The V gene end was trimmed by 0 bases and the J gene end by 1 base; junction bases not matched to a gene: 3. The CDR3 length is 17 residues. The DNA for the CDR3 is TGTGCCAGCAGCTTAGCGGAGGGAGGGTCTGGGGCCAACGTCCTGACTTTC. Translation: CASSLAEGGSGANVLTF.

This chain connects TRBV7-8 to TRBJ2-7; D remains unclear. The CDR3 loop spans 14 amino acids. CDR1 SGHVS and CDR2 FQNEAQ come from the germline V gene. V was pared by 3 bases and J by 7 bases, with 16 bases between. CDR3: CASSFYRLSWEQYF. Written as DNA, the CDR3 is TGTGCCAGCAGCTTCTACCGACTTTCATGGGAGCAGTACTTC. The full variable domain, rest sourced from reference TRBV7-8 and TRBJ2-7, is GAGVSQSPRYKVAKRGQDVALRCDPISGHVSLFWYQQALGQGPEFLTYFQNEAQLDKSGLPSDRFFAERPEGSVSTLKIQRTQQEDSAVYLCASSFYRLSWEQYFGPGTRLTVT.

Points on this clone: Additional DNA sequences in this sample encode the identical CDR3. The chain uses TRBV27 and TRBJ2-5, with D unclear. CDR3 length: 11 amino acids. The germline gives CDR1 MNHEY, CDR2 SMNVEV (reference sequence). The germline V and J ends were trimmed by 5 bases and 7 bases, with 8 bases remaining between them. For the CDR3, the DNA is TGTGCCAGCAGTCCCGGCGGGACCCAGTACTTC. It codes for CASSPGGTQYF.

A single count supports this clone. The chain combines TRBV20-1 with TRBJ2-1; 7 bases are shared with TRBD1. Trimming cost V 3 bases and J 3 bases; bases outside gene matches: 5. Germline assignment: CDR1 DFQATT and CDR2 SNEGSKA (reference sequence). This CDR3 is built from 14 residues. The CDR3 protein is CSASSGQNYNEQFF. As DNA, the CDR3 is TGCAGTGCTAGTTCGGGACAGAACTACAATGAGCAGTTCTTC.

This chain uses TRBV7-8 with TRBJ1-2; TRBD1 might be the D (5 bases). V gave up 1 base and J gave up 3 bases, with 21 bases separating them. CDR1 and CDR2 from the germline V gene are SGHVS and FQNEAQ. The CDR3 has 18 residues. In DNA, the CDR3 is TGTGCCAGCAGCTTAGACTCCCCGGCCCGGGGAGGGGACTATGGCTACACCTTC. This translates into CASSLDSPARGGDYGYTF.

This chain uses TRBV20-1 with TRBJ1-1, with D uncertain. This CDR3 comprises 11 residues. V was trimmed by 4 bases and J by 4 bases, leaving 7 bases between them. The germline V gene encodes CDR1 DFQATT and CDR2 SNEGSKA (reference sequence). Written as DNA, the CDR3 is TGCAGTGCTATTGGAGGCACTGAAGCTTTCTTT. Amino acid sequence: CSAIGGTEAFF.

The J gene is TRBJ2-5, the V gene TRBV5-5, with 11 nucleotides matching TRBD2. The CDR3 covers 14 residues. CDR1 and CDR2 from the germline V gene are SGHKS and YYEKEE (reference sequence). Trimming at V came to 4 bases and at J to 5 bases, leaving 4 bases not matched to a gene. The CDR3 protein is CASSRLAGSETQYF. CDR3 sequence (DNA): TGTGCCAGCAGCCGACTAGCGGGGTCGGAGACCCAGTACTTC. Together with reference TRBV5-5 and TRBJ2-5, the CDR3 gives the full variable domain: DAGVTQSPTHLIKTRGQQVTLRCSPISGHKSVSWYQQVLGQGPQFIFQYYEKEERGRGNFPDRFSARQFPNYSSELNVNALLLGDSALYLCASSRLAGSETQYFGPGTRLLVL.

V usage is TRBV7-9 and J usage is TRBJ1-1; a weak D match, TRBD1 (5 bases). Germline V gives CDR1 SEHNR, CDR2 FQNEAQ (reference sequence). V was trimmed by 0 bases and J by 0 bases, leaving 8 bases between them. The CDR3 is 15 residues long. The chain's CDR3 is CASSLAQGVNTEAFF. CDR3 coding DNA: TGTGCCAGCAGCTTAGCGCAGGGCGTGAACACTGAAGCTTTCTTT. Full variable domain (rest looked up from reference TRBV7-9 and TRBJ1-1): DTGVSQNPRHKITKRGQNVTFRCDPISEHNRLYWYRQTLGQGPEFLTYFQNEAQLEKSRLLSDRFSAERPKGSFSTLEIQRTEQGDSAMYLCASSLAQGVNTEAFFGQGTRLTVV.

Here the CDR3 DNA reads TGCAGTGCTAGAGATGAACACGAGCAGTTCTTC. It yields the protein CSARDEHEQFF. V usage is TRBV20-1 and J usage is TRBJ2-1; D is uncertain. V shed 0 bases and J shed 10 bases, with 7 bases lying between them. This CDR3 region has 11 residues. Per germline, CDR1 DFQATT and CDR2 SNEGSKA (reference sequence).

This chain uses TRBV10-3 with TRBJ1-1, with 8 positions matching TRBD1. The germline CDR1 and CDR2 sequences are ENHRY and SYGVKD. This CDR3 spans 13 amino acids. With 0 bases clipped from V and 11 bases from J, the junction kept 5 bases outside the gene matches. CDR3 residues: CAISESGDRGAFF. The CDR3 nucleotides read TGTGCCATCAGTGAGTCGGGTGACAGGGGCGCTTTCTTT.

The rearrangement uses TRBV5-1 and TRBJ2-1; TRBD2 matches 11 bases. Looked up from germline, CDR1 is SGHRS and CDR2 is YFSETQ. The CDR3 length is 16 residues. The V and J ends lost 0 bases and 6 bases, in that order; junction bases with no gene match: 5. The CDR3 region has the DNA TGCGCCAGCAGCTTGGAAAGTAGCGGGGGGGCCAATGAGCAGTTCTTC. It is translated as CASSLESSGGANEQFF.

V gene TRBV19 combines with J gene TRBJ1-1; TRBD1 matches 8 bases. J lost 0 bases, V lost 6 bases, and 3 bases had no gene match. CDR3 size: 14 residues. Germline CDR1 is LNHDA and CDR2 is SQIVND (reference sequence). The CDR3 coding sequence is TGTGCCAGTAGGCACAGGGGGGTGAACACTGAAGCTTTCTTT. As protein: CASRHRGVNTEAFF.

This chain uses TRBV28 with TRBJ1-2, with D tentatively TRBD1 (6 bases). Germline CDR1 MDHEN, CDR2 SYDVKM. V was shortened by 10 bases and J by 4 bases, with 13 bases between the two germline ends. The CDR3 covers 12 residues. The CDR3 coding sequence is TGTGCCACCCTGGACAGCCTCTATGGCTACACCTTC. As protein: CATLDSLYGYTF.

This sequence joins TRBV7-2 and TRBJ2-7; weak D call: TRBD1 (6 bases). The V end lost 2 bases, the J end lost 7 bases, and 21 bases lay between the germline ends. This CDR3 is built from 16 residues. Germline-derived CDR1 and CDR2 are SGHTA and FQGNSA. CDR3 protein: CASSLRGTQGLKEQYF. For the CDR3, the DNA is TGTGCCAGCAGCTTACGGGGCACCCAGGGGTTGAAGGAGCAGTACTTC. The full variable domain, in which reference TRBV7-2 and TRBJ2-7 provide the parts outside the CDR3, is GAGVSQSPSNKVTEKGKDVELRCDPISGHTALYWYRQSLGQGLEFLIYFQGNSAPDKSGLPSDRFSAERTGGSVSTLTIQRTQQEDSAVYLCASSLRGTQGLKEQYFGPGTRLTVT.

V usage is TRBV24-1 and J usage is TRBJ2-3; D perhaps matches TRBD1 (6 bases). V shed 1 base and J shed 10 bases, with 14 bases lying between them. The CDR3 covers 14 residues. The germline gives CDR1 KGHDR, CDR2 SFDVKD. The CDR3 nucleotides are TGTGCCACCAGTGATTTTAGCAGGGCAGGGGCGCAGTATTTT. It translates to CATSDFSRAGAQYF.

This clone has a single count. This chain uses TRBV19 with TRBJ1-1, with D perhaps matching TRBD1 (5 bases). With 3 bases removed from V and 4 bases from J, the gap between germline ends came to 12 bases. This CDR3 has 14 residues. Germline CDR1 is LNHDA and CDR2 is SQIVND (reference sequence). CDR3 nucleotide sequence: TGTGCCAGTAGTATCGGGGGGGTCGGCACTGAAGCTTTCTTT. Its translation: CASSIGGVGTEAFF.

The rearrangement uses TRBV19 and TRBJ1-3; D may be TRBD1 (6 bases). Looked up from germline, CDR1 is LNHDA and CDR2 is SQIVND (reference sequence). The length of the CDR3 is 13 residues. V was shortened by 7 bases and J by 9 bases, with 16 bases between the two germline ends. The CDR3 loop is CASTARGRSTIYF. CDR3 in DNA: TGTGCCAGTACCGCCAGGGGACGAAGCACCATATATTTT.

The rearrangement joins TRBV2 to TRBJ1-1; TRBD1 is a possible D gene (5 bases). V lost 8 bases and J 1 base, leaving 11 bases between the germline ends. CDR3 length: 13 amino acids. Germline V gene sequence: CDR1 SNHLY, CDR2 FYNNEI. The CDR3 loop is CASWADTNTEAFF. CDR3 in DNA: TGTGCCAGCTGGGCGGACACGAACACTGAAGCTTTCTTT.

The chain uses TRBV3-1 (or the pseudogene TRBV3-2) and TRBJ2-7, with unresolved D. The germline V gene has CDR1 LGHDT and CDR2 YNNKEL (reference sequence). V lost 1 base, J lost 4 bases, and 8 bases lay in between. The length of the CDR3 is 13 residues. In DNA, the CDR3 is TGTGCCAGCAGCCAAGTTGCGGCGTACGAGCAGTACTTC. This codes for CASSQVAAYEQYF.